The 24 T cell receptor beta chains below all came from one sample that was sequenced in a study of shared clonotypes between healthy human individuals. Generated by immunoSEQ multiplex PCR, the TCRdb table keeps only in-frame clones and is missing some. The table lists about 2.3 million clones, 85% to 95% of them singletons. Sequencing was carried out using naive CD4+ T cells from PBMCs. As to subset: CD45RA+ positively selected. The source is a man aged 18 to 30 in good health. Some clones in this sample may be carry-over from other donors' samples.

The chain joins TRBV11-2 to TRBJ2-1, with 10 bases identical to TRBD2. The CDR3 is 19 amino acids. Germline V gene data show CDR1 as SGHAT and CDR2 as FQNNGV. Trimming cost V 4 bases and J 0 bases; bases outside gene matches: 12. CDR3 DNA sequence: TGTGCCAGCAGCTCGATTCGGACTAGCGGAGACAGCTCCTACAATGAGCAGTTCTTC. Translating gives CASSSIRTSGDSSYNEQFF.

The chain joins TRBV30 to TRBJ1-1; D is undetermined. Per germline, CDR1 GTSNPN and CDR2 SVGIG (reference sequence). V dropped 3 bases and J dropped 2 bases, with 10 bases sitting between them. CDR3 size: 13 residues. This CDR3 is CAWRDHLNTEAFF. CDR3 nucleotides: TGTGCCTGGAGAGACCACCTTAACACTGAAGCTTTCTTT.

This chain joins TRBV27 and TRBJ2-1, with D unclear. This CDR3 spans 15 amino acids. CDR1 and CDR2 (germline): MNHEY, SMNVEV (reference sequence). Between the trimmed V and J ends, which lost 3 bases and 6 bases, there was a span of 15 bases. CDR3 in amino acids: CASSFGWERLNEQFF. CDR3 DNA: TGTGCCAGCAGTTTTGGGTGGGAACGACTCAATGAGCAGTTCTTC.

The chain joins TRBV6-5 to TRBJ1-4; D perhaps matches TRBD1 (5 bases). CDR1 and CDR2 from the germline V gene are MNHEY and SVGAGI. The ends were cut back, 0 bases at V and 7 bases at J, with 15 bases in the middle. The CDR3 contains 16 residues. The CDR3 sequence is CASSYSMAGRGEKLFF. The CDR3 region has the DNA TGTGCCAGCAGTTACTCGATGGCAGGGCGAGGTGAAAAACTGTTTTTT.

The rearrangement uses TRBV28 and TRBJ2-7; 15 bases align to TRBD2. The CDR3 has 16 residues. The germline gives CDR1 MDHEN, CDR2 SYDVKM. V trimming: 6 bases; J trimming: 6 bases; junction bases outside the gene matches: 9. DNA of the CDR3: TGTGCCAGCAGCCCTGGGACTAGCGGGAGGTATGGCGAGCAGTACTTC. Protein: CASSPGTSGRYGEQYF.

The rearrangement uses TRBV7-3 and TRBJ2-2, with a weak D call TRBD1 (5 bases). Per germline, CDR1 SGHTA and CDR2 FQGTGA. The CDR3 has 17 amino acids. V lost 0 bases and J 2 bases, leaving 13 bases between the germline ends. The CDR3 loop is CASSLTAQGLNTGELFF. Written as DNA, the CDR3 is TGTGCCAGCAGCTTAACGGCCCAGGGCCTAAACACCGGGGAGCTGTTTTTT.

For this clone: At one end the junction does not follow the germline gene, possibly because of a read error. The CDR3 bases are TGTGCCAGCACACCCGGGCTAGCGGGTGCAGATACGCAGTATTTT. It encodes CASTPGLAGADTQYF. This chain connects TRBV18 to TRBJ2-3; 8 bases align to TRBD2. CDR1 is KGHSH and CDR2 is LQKENI in the germline V gene. The CDR3 runs 15 residues.

The gene calls are TRBV6-1 and TRBJ2-1; 10 bases align to TRBD2. This CDR3 contains 16 residues. Germline-derived CDR1 and CDR2 are MNHNS and SASEGT. V was pared by 1 base and J by 3 bases, with 3 bases of the junction left unmatched. The CDR3 sequence: CASSEGAGGLYNEQFF. The CDR3 coding sequence is TGTGCCAGCAGTGAAGGAGCGGGAGGGCTCTACAATGAGCAGTTCTTC.

This clone was found a few times. In the same sample, other DNA sequences code for this CDR3. This chain uses TRBV7-9 with TRBJ1-1; perhaps TRBD1 as D (6 bases). V was trimmed by 1 base and J by 5 bases, leaving 8 bases between them. The CDR3 is 13 amino acids. Germline-derived CDR1 and CDR2 are SEHNR and FQNEAQ (reference sequence). CDR3 amino acids: CASSLEQGTEAFF. DNA for the CDR3: TGTGCCAGCAGCTTAGAACAGGGAACTGAAGCTTTCTTT.

V gene TRBV7-9 combines with J gene TRBJ2-7; 9 nucleotides agree with TRBD2. Trimming cost V 6 bases and J 5 bases; bases outside gene matches: 11. CDR1 and CDR2 from the germline V gene are SEHNR and FQNEAQ (reference sequence). The CDR3 is 15 residues long. The CDR3: CASRSAAGGPHEQYF. DNA for the CDR3: TGTGCCAGCAGATCCGCGGCGGGAGGGCCCCACGAGCAGTACTTC.

V usage is TRBV7-9 and J usage is TRBJ1-2; 10 bases agree with TRBD1. CDR1 is SEHNR and CDR2 is FQNEAQ in the germline V gene (reference sequence). V lost 5 bases to trimming and J lost 4 bases; unmatched junction nucleotides: 10. The CDR3 totals 16 residues. The CDR3 nucleotides read TGTGCCAGCAGCCCACTGACAGGGGGCGCCGGCTATGGCTACACCTTC. As protein: CASSPLTGGAGYGYTF.

This chain links TRBV15 with TRBJ2-1, with 7 nucleotides matching TRBD2. This CDR3 comprises 14 residues. Germline values: CDR1 LNHNV, CDR2 YYDKDF (reference sequence). Trimming at V came to 3 bases and at J to 4 bases, leaving 3 bases not matched to a gene. The CDR3 spells CATSSGLVYNEQFF. In DNA form, the CDR3 reads TGTGCCACCAGCAGTGGACTAGTTTACAATGAGCAGTTCTTC.

This clone showed up just once. The chain is built from TRBV30 and TRBJ2-1; D perhaps matches TRBD2 (5 bases). The V end was cut by 1 base, the J end by 6 bases, with 10 bases between. The CDR3 is 13 amino acids. Germline CDR1 reads GTSNPN; CDR2 reads SVGIG (reference sequence). The CDR3 is CAWSDQRPNEQFF. CDR3 bases: TGTGCCTGGAGTGACCAGCGGCCCAATGAGCAGTTCTTC.

The chain uses TRBV4-2 and TRBJ2-7; no definite D call. The CDR3 has 13 amino acids. Trimming pared 0 bases from V and 6 bases from J, leaving 9 bases between. CDR1 and CDR2 (germline): LGHNA, YNFKEQ. This CDR3 reads CASSQDLFREQYF. CDR3 in DNA: TGTGCCAGCAGCCAAGACCTGTTCCGCGAGCAGTACTTC.

The chain links TRBV18 to TRBJ2-2, with D possibly TRBD2 on 6 matching bases. V shed 6 bases and J shed 7 bases, with 18 bases lying between them. The germline V gene encodes CDR1 KGHSH and CDR2 LQKENI. CDR3 length: 15 amino acids. The CDR3: CASSGEATSVGELFF. CDR3 DNA sequence: TGTGCCAGCTCGGGGGAGGCCACCTCGGTCGGGGAGCTGTTTTTT.

This clone was seen just once. The chain links TRBV7-3 to TRBJ2-3, with D maybe TRBD2 (5 bases). V gave up 2 bases and J gave up 8 bases, with 11 bases separating them. CDR1 is SGHTA, CDR2 FQGTGA, per germline. This CDR3 has 13 amino acids. The CDR3 protein is CASSLSYRGTQYF. The CDR3 nucleotides read TGTGCCAGCAGCTTATCTTACCGGGGTACGCAGTATTTT.

The chain carries TRBV25-1 and TRBJ2-7; 7 bases agree with TRBD1. The ends lost 3 bases at V and 3 bases at J; junction bases unmatched: 17. Germline CDR1 MGHDK, CDR2 SYGVNS. The CDR3 spans 18 residues. The CDR3 loop is CASSEVGQDSFTVYEQYF. Written as DNA, the CDR3 is TGTGCCAGCAGTGAGGTAGGACAGGACTCCTTTACGGTCTACGAGCAGTACTTC.

Notes on this clone: Other DNA sequences in the sample encode the same CDR3. The rearrangement links TRBV4-2 to TRBJ2-1, with 9 nucleotides matching TRBD2. Losses at the gene ends were 1 base for V and 3 bases for J; bases not matched to a gene: 1. The CDR3 spans 15 residues. Germline lookup yields CDR1 LGHNA and CDR2 YNFKEQ. The CDR3 loop reads CASSQVSGSYNEQFF. The CDR3 DNA reads as TGTGCCAGCAGCCAAGTTAGCGGGAGCTACAATGAGCAGTTCTTC.

The chain couples TRBV5-1 to TRBJ2-1, with D possibly matching TRBD1 (6 bases). CDR3 length equals 14 residues. The germline gives CDR1 SGHRS, CDR2 YFSETQ. V lost 0 bases and J 9 bases, leaving 13 bases between the germline ends. CDR3 in amino acids: CASSLARGLVEQFF. The CDR3 coding sequence is TGCGCCAGCAGCTTGGCCAGGGGTTTGGTTGAGCAGTTCTTC.

This chain links TRBV7-2 with TRBJ1-2; tentative D call: TRBD1 (5 bases). Germline V gene lookup returns CDR1 SGHTA and CDR2 FQGNSA. CDR3 size: 13 residues. V was trimmed by 4 bases and J by 5 bases, leaving 11 bases between them. CDR3 DNA sequence: TGTGCCAGCAGCTCCGCAGGGATGTATGGCTACACCTTC. Amino acids: CASSSAGMYGYTF.

The genes are TRBV7-3 and TRBJ2-5; D is possibly TRBD1 or TRBD2 (6 bases each). The CDR3 loop spans 15 amino acids. V shed 1 base and J shed 1 base, with 10 bases lying between them. Per the germline V gene, CDR1 is SGHTA and CDR2 is FQGTGA. The CDR3 nucleotides read TGTGCCAGCAGCTTAATCGGAGGGGGCCAAGAGACCCAGTACTTC. The encoded protein is CASSLIGGGQETQYF.

The chain uses TRBV4-3 and TRBJ2-7, with D unresolved. The V end lost 2 bases, the J end lost 6 bases, and 17 bases lay between the germline ends. The CDR3 length is 15 residues. Germline assignment: CDR1 LGHNA and CDR2 YSLEER. This CDR3 reads CASSQFNHPIGEQYF. In nucleotides, the CDR3 is TGCGCCAGCAGCCAATTTAATCATCCCATCGGCGAGCAGTACTTC.

This clone was counted only a few times. The sample carries other DNA sequences with the same CDR3. The genes are TRBV5-1 and TRBJ1-1; D is uncertain. V was pared by 1 base and J by 1 base, with 5 bases between. The CDR3 totals 13 residues. CDR1 and CDR2 (germline): SGHRS, YFSETQ. CDR3 DNA: TGCGCCAGCAGCTTGATGGGGAACACTGAAGCTTTCTTT. Amino acids: CASSLMGNTEAFF.

This chain uses TRBV28 with TRBJ2-5; 8 positions agree with TRBD1. The CDR3 sequence is 14 residues long. Germline assignment: CDR1 MDHEN and CDR2 SYDVKM. V dropped 4 bases and J dropped 7; count of bases not matched to a gene: 8. CDR3 bases: TGTGCCAGCAGTTCGGACAGGGACGGAGGGACCCAGTACTTC. Its protein product is CASSSDRDGGTQYF. Together with reference TRBV28 and TRBJ2-5, the CDR3 gives the full variable domain: DVKVTQSSRYLVKRTGEKVFLECVQDMDHENMFWYRQDPGLGLRLIYFSYDVKMKEKGDIPEGYSVSREKKERFSLILESASTNQTSMYLCASSSDRDGGTQYFGPGTRLLVL.